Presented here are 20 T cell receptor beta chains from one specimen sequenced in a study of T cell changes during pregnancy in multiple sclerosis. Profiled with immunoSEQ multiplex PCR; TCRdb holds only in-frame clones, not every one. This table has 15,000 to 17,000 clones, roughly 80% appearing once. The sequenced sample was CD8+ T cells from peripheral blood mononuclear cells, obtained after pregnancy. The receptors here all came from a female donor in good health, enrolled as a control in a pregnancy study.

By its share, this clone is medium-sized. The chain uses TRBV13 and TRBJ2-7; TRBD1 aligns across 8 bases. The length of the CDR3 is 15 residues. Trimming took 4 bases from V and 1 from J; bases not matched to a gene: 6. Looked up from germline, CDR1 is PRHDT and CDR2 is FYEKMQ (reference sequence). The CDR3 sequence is CASSSRTGNSYEQYF. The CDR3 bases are TGTGCCAGCAGCTCCCGGACAGGGAATTCCTACGAGCAGTACTTC.

The CDR3 here is CASSYGTGKGNEQFF. The CDR3 nucleotides read TGTGCCAGCAGTTACGGGACAGGGAAAGGCAATGAGCAGTTCTTC. The gene calls are TRBV6-5 and TRBJ2-1; 9 nucleotides line up with TRBD1. Germline V gives CDR1 MNHEY, CDR2 SVGAGI. CDR3 length: 15 residues. J was trimmed by 6 bases and V by 2 bases; bases with no gene match: 5.

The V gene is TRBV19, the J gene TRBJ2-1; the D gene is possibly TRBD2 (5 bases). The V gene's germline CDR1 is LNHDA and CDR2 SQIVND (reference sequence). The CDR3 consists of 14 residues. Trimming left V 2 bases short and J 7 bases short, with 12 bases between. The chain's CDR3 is CASSITRAGNEQFF. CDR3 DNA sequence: TGTGCCAGTAGTATAACGCGGGCCGGGAATGAGCAGTTCTTC.

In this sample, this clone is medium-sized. CDR3 loop: CASSTGRLEAFF. As DNA, the CDR3 is TGTGCCAGCAGTACAGGACGGCTTGAAGCTTTCTTT. The chain has TRBV27 and TRBJ1-1; D may be TRBD1 (5 bases). Trimming pared 5 bases from V and 7 bases from J, leaving 11 bases between. The CDR3 runs to 12 residues. In germline, CDR1 is MNHEY, CDR2 SMNVEV (reference sequence).

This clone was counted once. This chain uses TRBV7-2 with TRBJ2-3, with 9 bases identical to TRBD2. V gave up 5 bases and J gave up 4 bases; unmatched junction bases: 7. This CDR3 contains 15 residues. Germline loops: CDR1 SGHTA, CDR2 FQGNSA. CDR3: CASSPLAGAPDTQYF. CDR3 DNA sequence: TGTGCCAGCAGCCCATTAGCGGGGGCCCCAGATACGCAGTATTTT.

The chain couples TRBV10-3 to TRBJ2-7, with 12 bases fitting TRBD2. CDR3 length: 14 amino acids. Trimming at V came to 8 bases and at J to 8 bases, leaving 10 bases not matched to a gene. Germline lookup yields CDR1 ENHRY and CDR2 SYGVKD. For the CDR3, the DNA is TGTGCCATCTTTGGTGGACTAGCGGGGTCTCAGCAGTACTTC. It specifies CAIFGGLAGSQQYF.

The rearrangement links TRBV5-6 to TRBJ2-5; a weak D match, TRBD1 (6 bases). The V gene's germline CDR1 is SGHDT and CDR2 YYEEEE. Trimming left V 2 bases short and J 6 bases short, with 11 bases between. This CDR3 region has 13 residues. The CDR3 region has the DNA TGTGCCAGCAGCTTCAGGGGTAGGCAGACCCAGTACTTC. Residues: CASSFRGRQTQYF.

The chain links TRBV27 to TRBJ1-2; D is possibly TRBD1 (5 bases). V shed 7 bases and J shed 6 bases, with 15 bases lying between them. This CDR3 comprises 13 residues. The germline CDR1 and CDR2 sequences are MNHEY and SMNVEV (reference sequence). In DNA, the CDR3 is TGTGCCAGCAAGAAGGGGCCCAGGGATGGCTACACCTTC. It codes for CASKKGPRDGYTF.

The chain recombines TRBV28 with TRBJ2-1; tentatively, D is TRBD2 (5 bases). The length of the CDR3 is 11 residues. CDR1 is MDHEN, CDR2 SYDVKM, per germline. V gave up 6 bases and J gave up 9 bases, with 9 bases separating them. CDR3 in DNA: TGTGCCAGCAGCTTAGGGAGTGAGCAGTTCTTC. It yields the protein CASSLGSEQFF.

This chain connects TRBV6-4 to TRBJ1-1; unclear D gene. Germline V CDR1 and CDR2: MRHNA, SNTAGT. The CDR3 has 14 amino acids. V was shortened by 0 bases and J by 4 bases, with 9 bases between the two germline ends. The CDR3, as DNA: TGTGCCAGCAGTGACTCCGGGGAAGTCACTGAAGCTTTCTTT. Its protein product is CASSDSGEVTEAFF.

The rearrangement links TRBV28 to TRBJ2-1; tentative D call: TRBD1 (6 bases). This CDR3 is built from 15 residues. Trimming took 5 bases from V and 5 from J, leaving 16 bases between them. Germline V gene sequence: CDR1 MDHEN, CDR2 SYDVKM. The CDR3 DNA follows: TGTGCCAGCAGTATTATCACGACAGGACACAATGAGCAGTTCTTC. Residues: CASSIITTGHNEQFF.

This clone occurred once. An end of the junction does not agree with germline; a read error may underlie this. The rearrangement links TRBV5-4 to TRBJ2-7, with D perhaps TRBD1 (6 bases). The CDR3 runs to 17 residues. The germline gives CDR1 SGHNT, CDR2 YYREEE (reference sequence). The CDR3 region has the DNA TGCGCCAGCAGCCAAGAAGCGACCCCGGACAGATACTACGAGCAGTACTTC. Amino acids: CASSQEATPDRYYEQYF.

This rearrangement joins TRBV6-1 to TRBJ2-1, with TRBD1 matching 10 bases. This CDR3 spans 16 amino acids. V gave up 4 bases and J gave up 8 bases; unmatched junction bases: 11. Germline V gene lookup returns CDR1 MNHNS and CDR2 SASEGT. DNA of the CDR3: TGTGCCAGCAGTGGTCTTCCGGGACAGGGGTTCGATGAGCAGTTCTTC. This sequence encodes CASSGLPGQGFDEQFF.

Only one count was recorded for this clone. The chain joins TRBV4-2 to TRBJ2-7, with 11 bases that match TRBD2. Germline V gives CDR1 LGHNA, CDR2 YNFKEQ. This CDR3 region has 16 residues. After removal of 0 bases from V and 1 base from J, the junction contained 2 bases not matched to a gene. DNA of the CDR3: TGTGCCAGCAGCCAAGAGGGGACTAGCGGTTCCTACGAGCAGTACTTC. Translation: CASSQEGTSGSYEQYF.

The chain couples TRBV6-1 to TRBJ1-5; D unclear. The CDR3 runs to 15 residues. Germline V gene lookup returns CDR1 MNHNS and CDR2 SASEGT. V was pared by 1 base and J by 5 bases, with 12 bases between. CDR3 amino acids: CASSEVPEGHQPQHF. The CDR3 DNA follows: TGTGCCAGCAGTGAAGTGCCTGAGGGTCATCAGCCCCAGCATTTT.

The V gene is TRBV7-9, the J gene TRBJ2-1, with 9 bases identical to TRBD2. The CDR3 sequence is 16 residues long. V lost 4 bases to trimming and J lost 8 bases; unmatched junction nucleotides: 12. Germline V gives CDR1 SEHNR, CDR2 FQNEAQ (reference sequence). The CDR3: CASSSPDRLAVDEQFF. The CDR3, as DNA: TGTGCCAGCAGCTCACCCGACCGACTAGCGGTGGATGAGCAGTTCTTC. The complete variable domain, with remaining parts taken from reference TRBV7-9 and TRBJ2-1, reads DTGVSQNPRHKITKRGQNVTFRCDPISEHNRLYWYRQTLGQGPEFLTYFQNEAQLEKSRLLSDRFSAERPKGSFSTLEIQRTEQGDSAMYLCASSSPDRLAVDEQFFGPGTRLTVL.

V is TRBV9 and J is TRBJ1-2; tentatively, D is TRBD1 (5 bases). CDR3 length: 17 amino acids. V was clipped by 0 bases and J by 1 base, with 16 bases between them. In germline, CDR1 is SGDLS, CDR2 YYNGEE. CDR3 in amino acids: CASSVGARGEGNYGYTF. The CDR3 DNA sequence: TGTGCCAGCAGCGTAGGGGCTCGGGGGGAGGGTAACTATGGCTACACCTTC.

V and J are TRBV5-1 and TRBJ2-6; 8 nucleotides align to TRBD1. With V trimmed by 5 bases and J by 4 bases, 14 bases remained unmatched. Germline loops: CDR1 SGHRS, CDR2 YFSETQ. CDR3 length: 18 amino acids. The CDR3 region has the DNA TGCGCCAGCAGTTTTCCGGGACAGGACGCGTCCGGGGCCAACGTCCTGACTTTC. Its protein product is CASSFPGQDASGANVLTF.

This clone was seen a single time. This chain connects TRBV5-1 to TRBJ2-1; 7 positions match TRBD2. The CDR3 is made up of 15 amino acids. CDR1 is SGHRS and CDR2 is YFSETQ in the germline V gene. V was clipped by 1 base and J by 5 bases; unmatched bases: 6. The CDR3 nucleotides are TGCGCCAGCAGCTTGAGTCTAGCGGTTAACAATGAGCAGTTCTTC. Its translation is CASSLSLAVNNEQFF.

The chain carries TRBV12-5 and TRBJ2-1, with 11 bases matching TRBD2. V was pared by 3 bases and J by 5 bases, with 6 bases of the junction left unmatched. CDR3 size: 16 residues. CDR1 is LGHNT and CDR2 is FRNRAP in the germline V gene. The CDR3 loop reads CASGLLTSGRNNEQFF. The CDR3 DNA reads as TGTGCTAGTGGTTTATTAACTAGCGGGAGAAACAATGAGCAGTTCTTC.